The 20 T cell receptor beta chains reported below all come from one sample, sequenced in a study of shared clonotypes between healthy human individuals. The assay was immunoSEQ multiplex PCR, and TCRdb's table has in-frame clones only and misses some. The data hold under 2,500,000 clones, with nearly 97% observed a single time. Material: naive CD4+ T cells sorted from blood. Subset defined: CD45RA+ positively selected. The receptors were sampled from a man aged 18 to 30 in good health.

J is TRBJ2-1 and V is TRBV5-1, with D perhaps TRBD2 (5 bases). The CDR3 runs to 15 residues. From germline, CDR1 is SGHRS and CDR2 YFSETQ. V gave up 0 bases and J gave up 2 bases, with 9 bases separating them. CDR3 nucleotide sequence: TGCGCCAGCAGCTTGGAGGGAGCGACCTACAATGAGCAGTTCTTC. Amino acids: CASSLEGATYNEQFF.

This chain links TRBV30 with TRBJ2-7; TRBD1 might be the D (5 bases). The V end was cut by 2 bases, the J end by 2 bases, with 13 bases between. CDR1 and CDR2 from the germline V gene are GTSNPN and SVGIG (reference sequence). There are 14 residues in the CDR3. In nucleotides, the CDR3 is TGTGCCTGGAGTAGCCAGGGCTCGACCTACGAGCAGTACTTC. This gives the protein CAWSSQGSTYEQYF.

Comment on this clone: This sample includes further DNA sequences coding for the same CDR3. The rearrangement joins TRBV28 to TRBJ2-3; TRBD2 agrees at 9 bases. This CDR3 is 15 amino acids long. J was trimmed by 0 bases and V by 6 bases; bases with no gene match: 4. Germline V CDR1 and CDR2: MDHEN, SYDVKM. The CDR3 DNA sequence: TGTGCCAGCAGCCTAGCGGGGCCAAGCACAGATACGCAGTATTTT. As protein: CASSLAGPSTDTQYF.

J is TRBJ2-7 and V is TRBV18; tentatively, D is TRBD1 (6 bases). Germline CDR1 reads KGHSH; CDR2 reads LQKENI. V was cut by 3 bases and J by 5 bases, with 11 bases left in between. This CDR3 contains 13 residues. CDR3 DNA sequence: TGTGCCAGCTCACCTTCAACAGGGAACGAGCAGTACTTC. This encodes CASSPSTGNEQYF.

The chain carries TRBV10-3 and TRBJ2-7; 9 nucleotides line up with TRBD2. CDR1 ENHRY and CDR2 SYGVKD come from the germline V gene. This CDR3 has 13 residues. The trim removed 4 bases at V and 5 bases at J, leaving 3 bases unmatched. CDR3 nucleotides: TGTGCCATCAGTGGGGGACTAGCACACGAGCAGTACTTC. It yields the protein CAISGGLAHEQYF.

Remarks on this clone: This sample also contains other DNA sequences that code for the same CDR3. The J gene is TRBJ1-2, the V gene TRBV9; D remains ambiguous. CDR3 length: 15 amino acids. Germline CDR1 reads SGDLS; CDR2 reads YYNGEE. V lost 0 bases, J lost 0 bases, and 9 bases lay in between. The CDR3 sequence is CASSVASGPNYGYTF. The CDR3 nucleotides read TGTGCCAGCAGCGTAGCCAGTGGCCCTAACTATGGCTACACCTTC.

The rearrangement uses TRBV18 and TRBJ2-1; 15 bases are a match to TRBD2. The CDR3 is made up of 16 amino acids. Losses at the gene ends were 0 bases for V and 10 bases for J; bases not matched to a gene: 4. Germline CDR1 and CDR2: KGHSH and LQKENI. CDR3 residues: CASSPPGLAGGTEQFF. CDR3 in DNA: TGTGCCAGCTCACCACCAGGACTAGCGGGAGGGACCGAGCAGTTCTTC.

This clone was detected only a few times. The CDR3 bases are TGTGCCAGTATCGACAGGGATAGCAATCAGCCCCAGCATTTT. It specifies CASIDRDSNQPQHF. The gene calls are TRBV19 and TRBJ1-5; 7 bases fit TRBD1. The CDR3 runs to 14 residues. From germline, CDR1 is LNHDA and CDR2 SQIVND (reference sequence). Losses at the gene ends were 7 bases for V and 0 bases for J; bases not matched to a gene: 3. Full variable domain (outside the CDR3, taken from reference TRBV19 and TRBJ1-5): DGGITQSPKYLFRKEGQNVTLSCEQNLNHDAMYWYRQDPGQGLRLIYYSQIVNDFQKGDIAEGYSVSREKKESFPLTVTSAQKNPTAFYLCASIDRDSNQPQHFGDGTRLSIL.

The DNA for the CDR3 is TGTGCCAGCAGCTTAACCCCCCAAGGGGCGAAGAATTCACCCCTCCACTTT. Translation gives CASSLTPQGAKNSPLHF. J is TRBJ1-6 and V is TRBV11-2; perhaps TRBD1 as D (5 bases). V was clipped by 2 bases and J by 7 bases, with 18 bases between them. The CDR3 consists of 17 residues. CDR1 is SGHAT, CDR2 FQNNGV, per germline. Based on the CDR3 plus reference TRBV11-2 and TRBJ1-6, the full variable domain is EAGVAQSPRYKIIEKRQSVAFWCNPISGHATLYWYQQILGQGPKLLIQFQNNGVVDDSQLPKDRFSAERLKGVDSTLKIQPAKLEDSAVYLCASSLTPQGAKNSPLHFGNGTRLTVT.

The chain links TRBV11-2 to TRBJ2-7, with D perhaps TRBD2 (6 bases). The CDR3 totals 15 residues. Trimming pared 3 bases from V and 1 base from J, leaving 13 bases between. Germline loops: CDR1 SGHAT, CDR2 FQNNGV. The DNA of the CDR3 is TGTGCCAGCAGCTTTACCGGGGGTGAGTCCTACGAGCAGTACTTC. Protein: CASSFTGGESYEQYF. Full variable domain (outside the CDR3, taken from reference TRBV11-2 and TRBJ2-7): EAGVAQSPRYKIIEKRQSVAFWCNPISGHATLYWYQQILGQGPKLLIQFQNNGVVDDSQLPKDRFSAERLKGVDSTLKIQPAKLEDSAVYLCASSFTGGESYEQYFGPGTRLTVT.

The chain carries TRBV11-3 and TRBJ2-1; the match to TRBD2 covers 9 bases. The germline CDR1 and CDR2 sequences are SGHNT and YENEEA. Unmatched junction bases numbered 5, after V lost 6 bases and J lost 5 bases. The CDR3 sequence is 14 residues long. CDR3 in amino acids: CASSTSGLHNEQFF. For the CDR3, the DNA is TGTGCCAGCAGTACTAGCGGGCTACACAATGAGCAGTTCTTC.

As regards this clone: The sample holds other DNA sequences that translate to the same CDR3. This chain uses TRBV9 with TRBJ1-2; no firm D call. Germline V gene sequence: CDR1 SGDLS, CDR2 YYNGEE. The CDR3 extends over 14 amino acids. Trimming took 0 bases from V and 2 from J, leaving 8 bases between them. The CDR3 loop reads CASSVDPDNYGYTF. The CDR3 nucleotides are TGTGCCAGCAGCGTAGATCCAGACAACTATGGCTACACCTTC.

V and J are TRBV5-1 and TRBJ2-7; 11 nucleotides agree with TRBD2. This CDR3 has 16 amino acids. The trim removed 4 bases at V and 4 bases at J, leaving 10 bases unmatched. Germline values: CDR1 SGHRS, CDR2 YFSETQ. The CDR3 is CASSPDPTSGVYEQYF. The CDR3 bases are TGCGCCAGCAGCCCTGATCCGACTAGCGGGGTTTACGAGCAGTACTTC.

The V and J genes are TRBV27 and TRBJ1-2; D not resolved. This CDR3 spans 17 amino acids. Germline lookup yields CDR1 MNHEY and CDR2 SMNVEV (reference sequence). Trimming cost V 2 bases and J 2 bases, with 18 bases left between them. The CDR3 nucleotides are TGTGCCAGCAGTTTAAATTGGTGGGGTCTGGGCAACTATGGCTACACCTTC. Its protein is CASSLNWWGLGNYGYTF.

The CDR3 nucleotides are TGTGCCAGCAGCTCCACCGGGACAGAGAATAGCAATCAGCCCCAGCATTTT. Translating it yields CASSSTGTENSNQPQHF. The gene calls are TRBV11-1 and TRBJ1-5; 7 positions match TRBD1. CDR3 length: 17 amino acids. Germline lookup yields CDR1 SGHAT and CDR2 FQDESV (reference sequence). V trimming: 4 bases; J trimming: 0 bases; junction bases outside the gene matches: 9.

This chain connects TRBV7-9 to TRBJ2-1; the D gene is possibly TRBD1 (5 bases). Trimming removed 5 bases from V and 3 bases from J, with 8 bases in between. Germline V gives CDR1 SEHNR, CDR2 FQNEAQ (reference sequence). The CDR3 has 13 residues. The CDR3, as DNA: TGTGCCAGCAGCCAAGGGGTCTACAATGAGCAGTTCTTC. This gives the protein CASSQGVYNEQFF.

The gene calls are TRBV7-2 and TRBJ1-4; D ambiguous. The CDR3 spans 17 residues. The V end was cut by 5 bases, the J end by 0 bases, with 16 bases between. Germline CDR1 and CDR2: SGHTA and FQGNSA. The CDR3 DNA reads TGTGCCAGCAGCCCCTCCACGGGCGCAGCAACTAATGAAAAACTGTTTTTT. Protein sequence: CASSPSTGAATNEKLFF.

The CDR3 DNA follows: TGTGCCAGCAGTGAGGAGCCAACTAATGAAAAACTGTTTTTT. Its translation is CASSEEPTNEKLFF. The V and J genes are TRBV2 and TRBJ1-4; D uncertain. Germline CDR1 and CDR2: SNHLY and FYNNEI. The CDR3 spans 14 residues. V was cut by 3 bases and J by 0 bases, with 5 bases left in between.

As concerns this clone: The same CDR3 can be traced to other DNA sequences in this sample. The V and J genes are TRBV10-3 and TRBJ1-1, with no clear D. V lost 4 bases to trimming and J lost 1 base, with 7 bases between them. Germline-derived CDR1 and CDR2 are ENHRY and SYGVKD. This CDR3 has 13 residues. The CDR3 bases are TGTGCCATCAGTGTTGACCGGAACACTGAAGCTTTCTTT. Translating it yields CAISVDRNTEAFF.

The chain recombines TRBV9 with TRBJ2-5, with 9 bases lining up with TRBD2. The DNA end lines up better with TRBJ2-7; the J call may be wrong. The CDR3 loop spans 18 amino acids. Germline V CDR1 and CDR2: SGDLS, YYNGEE. CDR3 amino acids: CASSVGATPSGGFYEQYF. CDR3 in DNA: TGTGCCAGCAGCGTAGGTGCTACCCCCAGCGGGGGGTTCTACGAGCAGTACTTC.